The 11 T cell receptor beta chains in this list originate from one sample, sequenced in a study of shared T cell receptors in the human thymus. The data were produced by immunoSEQ multiplex PCR, yet TCRdb's version contains in-frame clones alone and is incomplete. Of more than 550,000 clones in the sample, 70% to 90% were seen once. The same sample was also used in a study of human thymus T cells.

What was sequenced was thymocytes. The receptors derive from a boy in the first two years of life with a congenital heart defect.

This clone was seen only a few times. The V call is TRBV12-2, the J call TRBJ1-1. TRBV12-2 is designated a pseudogene. The CDR3 sequence is 14 residues long. CDR3 sequence: CASRLAYGNTEAFF. In DNA form, the CDR3 reads TGTGCAAGTCGCTTAGCGTACGGGAACACTGAAGCTTTCTTT.

A note on this clone: The same CDR3 arises from other DNA sequences in this sample as well. V is TRBV5-1 and J is TRBJ2-1, with 10 nucleotides matching TRBD2. V trimming: 5 bases; J trimming: 4 bases; junction bases outside the gene matches: 3. This CDR3 contains 14 residues. Germline lookup yields CDR1 SGHRS and CDR2 YFSETQ. In DNA, the CDR3 is TGCGCCAGCAGTCTAGCGGGGGAATACAATGAGCAGTTCTTC. Amino acids: CASSLAGEYNEQFF.

The sample holds one count of this clone. The rearrangement links TRBV6-1 to TRBJ2-5; D is uncertain. The CDR3 length is 12 residues. Germline values: CDR1 MNHNS, CDR2 SASEGT. V was cut by 7 bases and J by 3 bases, with 9 bases left in between. CDR3 sequence reads: CASNDCEETQYF. The CDR3 coding sequence is TGTGCCAGCAACGACTGCGAAGAGACCCAGTACTTC.

The chain has TRBV15 and TRBJ2-7; TRBD1 is a possible D gene (8 bases). The CDR3 loop spans 20 amino acids. The V end was cut by 0 bases, the J end by 4 bases, with 28 bases between. Per germline, CDR1 LNHNV and CDR2 YYDKDF (reference sequence). CDR3 in amino acids: CATSRDPGGARTGTDYEQYF. The CDR3 DNA follows: TGTGCCACCAGCAGAGATCCAGGGGGGGCAAGGACAGGGACGGATTACGAGCAGTACTTC.

The chain joins TRBV4-3 to TRBJ1-3; TRBD1 might be the D (6 bases). There are 19 residues in the CDR3. The germline CDR1 and CDR2 sequences are LGHNA and YSLEER. The V end was cut by 4 bases, the J end by 0 bases, with 22 bases between. CDR3 region: CASSPKQNWTESSGNTIYF. The CDR3 nucleotides are TGCGCCAGCAGCCCAAAACAAAACTGGACAGAGAGCTCTGGAAACACCATATATTTT.

This chain joins TRBV29-1 and TRBJ2-1; D might be TRBD2 (6 bases). V lost 0 bases and J 1 base, leaving 13 bases between the germline ends. The CDR3 runs 16 residues. Germline-derived CDR1 and CDR2 are SQVTM and ANQGSEA. CDR3 in DNA: TGCAGCGTTGAAGAGGGGGGACTTGGGTCCTACAATGAGCAGTTCTTC. Translation: CSVEEGGLGSYNEQFF.

Notes on this clone: Other DNA sequences in the sample encode the same CDR3. The V call is TRBV6-5, the J call TRBJ1-6; tentative D call: TRBD1 (5 bases). V was cut by 2 bases and J by 4 bases, with 12 bases left in between. This CDR3 has 16 residues. Germline loops: CDR1 MNHEY, CDR2 SVGAGI. The CDR3 sequence: CASSYRQGSYNSPLHF. The CDR3 DNA reads as TGTGCCAGCAGTTACCGGCAGGGCTCTTATAATTCACCCCTCCACTTT.

The chain is built from TRBV27 and TRBJ1-1, with D tentatively TRBD1 (5 bases). Germline loops: CDR1 MNHEY, CDR2 SMNVEV (reference sequence). The CDR3 runs to 17 residues. Trimming shortened V by 6 bases and J by 5 bases, and 25 bases separated the two germline ends. The CDR3 reads CASRSFGRTPGRTEAFF. CDR3 coding DNA: TGTGCCAGCAGAAGTTTTGGGAGGACACCTGGACGGACTGAAGCTTTCTTT.

The chain recombines TRBV5-6 with TRBJ2-1; D is unresolved. The CDR3 loop spans 14 amino acids. Germline lookup yields CDR1 SGHDT and CDR2 YYEEEE. Trimming cost V 1 base and J 6 bases, with 11 bases left between them. CDR3 region: CASSLYRHPNEQFF. The CDR3 nucleotides read TGTGCCAGCAGCTTGTACAGACACCCCAATGAGCAGTTCTTC.

Comments on this clone: Other DNA sequences in the same sample also yield this CDR3. This chain's CDR3 is CASSSGQGSYEQYF. As DNA, the CDR3 is TGTGCCAGCAGCTCAGGACAGGGTTCCTACGAGCAGTACTTC. The chain employs TRBV11-2 and TRBJ2-7, with 8 bases fitting TRBD1. Germline CDR1 reads SGHAT; CDR2 reads FQNNGV. Unmatched junction bases numbered 3, after V lost 4 bases and J lost 1 base. The CDR3 runs 14 residues.

Details on this clone: The junction departs from the called germline gene at one end, perhaps through a read error. In the same sample, other DNA sequences code for this CDR3. The chain uses TRBV18 and TRBJ1-2; 8 bases align to TRBD1. This CDR3 has 15 amino acids. CDR1 is KGHSH, CDR2 LQKENI, per germline. This CDR3 reads CASSPSQGAVYGYTF. CDR3 DNA: TGCGCCAGCTCACCCAGCCAGGGGGCGGTCTATGGCTACACCTTC.